This TCR beta chain was sequenced during a study of blood T cell repertoires in COVID-19. Study-level information: From the United States, Italy and Spain came samples of acute and convalescent COVID-19.

In the authors' methods: From reference gene primer amplification, estimates of nucleated cell counts were derived. Here immunoSEQ multiplex PCR was the method, and the copy in TCRdb shows in-frame clones only, minus some. V, J and clone size reflect that table, while D and trimming were determined from the DNA. This table holds about 54,000 clones, 90% to 95% found once. The CDR3 has 13 amino acids. Per germline, CDR1 SGHDT and CDR2 YYEEEE. V was cut by 2 bases and J by 3 bases, with 9 bases left in between. The sample taken for sequencing was peripheral blood. This chain joins TRBV5-6 and TRBJ2-7, with a weak D call TRBD2 (5 bases). This TCR was sampled from a woman aged 55-69 years with active or convalescent COVID-19. CDR3 nucleotide sequence: TGTGCCAGCAGCTTTGGAGGAAACTACGAGCAGTACTTC. Translation gives CASSFGGNYEQYF.